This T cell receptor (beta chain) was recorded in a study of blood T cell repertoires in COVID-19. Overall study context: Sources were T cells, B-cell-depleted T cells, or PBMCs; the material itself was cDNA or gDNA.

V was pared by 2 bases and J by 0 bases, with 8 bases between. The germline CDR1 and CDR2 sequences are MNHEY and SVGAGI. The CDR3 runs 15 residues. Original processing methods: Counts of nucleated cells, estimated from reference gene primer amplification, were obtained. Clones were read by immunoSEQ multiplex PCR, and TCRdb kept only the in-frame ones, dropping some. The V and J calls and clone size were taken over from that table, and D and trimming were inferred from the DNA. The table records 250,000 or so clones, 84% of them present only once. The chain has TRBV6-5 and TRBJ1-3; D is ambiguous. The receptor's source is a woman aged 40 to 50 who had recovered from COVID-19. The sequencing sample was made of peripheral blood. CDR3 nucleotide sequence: TGTGCCAGCAGTTACGCGGGGATCTCTGGAAACACCATATATTTT. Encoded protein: CASSYAGISGNTIYF.